Listed here are 21 T cell receptor beta chains from one sample, sequenced in a study of PD-1 blockade in classical Hodgkin lymphoma. Each patient's relapse followed autologous stem cell transplantation, and brentuximab vedotin exposure varied. Generated by immunoSEQ multiplex PCR, the TCRdb table keeps only in-frame clones and is missing some. This table has 84,000 or so clones, about nine tenths appearing once. The sequencing used peripheral blood mononuclear cells (PBMCs), collected before the second cycle of nivolumab. These receptors all come from a human donor with classical Hodgkin lymphoma.

Within the sample, this clone is medium-sized. Its ends do not fully match the called genes, so a read error is possible. The chain combines TRBV29-1 with TRBJ2-1, with a weak D call TRBD2 (5 bases). CDR3 size: 15 residues. CDR1 and CDR2 (germline): SQVTM, ANQGSEA. CDR3: CSVEGLARDYNEQFF. The CDR3 DNA follows: TGCAGCGTGGAAGGGCTAGCAAGAGACTACAATGAGCAGTTCTTC.

The chain combines TRBV19 with TRBJ2-4, with D unclear. This CDR3 is 14 amino acids long. In germline, CDR1 is LNHDA, CDR2 SQIVND (reference sequence). The V and J ends lost 2 bases and 2 bases respectively, with 7 bases between them. In nucleotides, the CDR3 is TGTGCCAGTAGTATATCAGGTTCCAAAAACATTCAGTACTTC. Translating it yields CASSISGSKNIQYF. Full variable domain (missing parts from reference TRBV19 and TRBJ2-4): DGGITQSPKYLFRKEGQNVTLSCEQNLNHDAMYWYRQDPGQGLRLIYYSQIVNDFQKGDIAEGYSVSREKKESFPLTVTSAQKNPTAFYLCASSISGSKNIQYFGAGTRLSVL.

This clone was seen a single time. The V and J genes are TRBV19 and TRBJ2-7, with a weak D call TRBD1 (6 bases). V shed 4 bases and J shed 5 bases, with 15 bases lying between them. The CDR3 is 14 residues long. In germline, CDR1 is LNHDA, CDR2 SQIVND (reference sequence). CDR3 in DNA: TGTGCCAGTAGTACGACCGTTGACAGGAACGAGCAGTACTTC. Translation: CASSTTVDRNEQYF. Complete variable domain (other parts from reference TRBV19 and TRBJ2-7): DGGITQSPKYLFRKEGQNVTLSCEQNLNHDAMYWYRQDPGQGLRLIYYSQIVNDFQKGDIAEGYSVSREKKESFPLTVTSAQKNPTAFYLCASSTTVDRNEQYFGPGTRLTVT.

The rearrangement links TRBV2 to TRBJ2-7; D remains ambiguous. The CDR3 spans 10 residues. V shed 4 bases and J shed 4 bases, with 2 bases lying between them. Germline V gene sequence: CDR1 SNHLY, CDR2 FYNNEI. DNA of the CDR3: TGTGCCAGCAGTGCGTACGAGCAGTACTTC. Translating gives CASSAYEQYF.

The rearrangement joins TRBV7-9 to TRBJ2-1; 8 nucleotides align to TRBD2. The CDR3 has 16 residues. Germline V CDR1 and CDR2: SEHNR, FQNEAQ (reference sequence). J was trimmed by 8 bases and V by 4 bases; bases with no gene match: 13. Here the CDR3 reads CASSSPGLGRRDEQFF. The CDR3 DNA follows: TGTGCCAGCAGCTCGCCGGGACTAGGAAGGCGGGATGAGCAGTTCTTC.

The chain uses TRBV7-7 and TRBJ1-5, with D hard to call. The germline V gene encodes CDR1 SSHAT and CDR2 FNYEAQ (reference sequence). The ends were cut back, 5 bases at V and 5 bases at J, with 16 bases in the middle. This CDR3 contains 15 residues. In nucleotides, the CDR3 is TGTGCCAGCAGCATTCGGACCCTCTTCGATCAGCCCCAGCATTTT. It translates to CASSIRTLFDQPQHF.

This sequence joins TRBV5-4 and TRBJ2-1, with 8 bases identical to TRBD1. CDR1 and CDR2 from the germline V gene are SGHNT and YYREEE (reference sequence). Trimming at V came to 4 bases and at J to 2 bases, leaving 5 bases not matched to a gene. This CDR3 is 15 amino acids long. The CDR3 sequence is CASSRGQGTYNEQFF. The CDR3 coding sequence is TGTGCCAGCAGCCGTGGACAGGGAACCTACAATGAGCAGTTCTTC.

The DNA of the CDR3 is TGTGCCACCAGCAGAAAAGGGACTAGCGGGAGCCCGGATACGCAGTATTTT. Residues: CATSRKGTSGSPDTQYF. This chain uses TRBV15 with TRBJ2-3, with TRBD2 matching 14 bases. This CDR3 has 17 amino acids. In germline, CDR1 is LNHNV, CDR2 YYDKDF (reference sequence). Unmatched junction bases numbered 7, after V lost 2 bases and J lost 6 bases.

The rearrangement uses TRBV11-2 and TRBJ1-2; 7 bases agree with TRBD1. The CDR3 is 16 residues long. CDR1 and CDR2 (germline): SGHAT, FQNNGV. V lost 0 bases and J lost 7; bases outside the gene matches: 11. CDR3 protein: CASSLDQSQGLSGYTF. As DNA, the CDR3 is TGTGCCAGCAGCTTAGATCAGTCACAGGGGCTGAGTGGCTACACCTTC.

This clone was detected only a few times. This chain joins TRBV5-6 and TRBJ2-7; a weak D match, TRBD1 (5 bases). Germline assignment: CDR1 SGHDT and CDR2 YYEEEE. This CDR3 comprises 13 residues. V was pared by 4 bases and J by 9 bases, with 17 bases between. The DNA of the CDR3 is TGTGCCAGCAGCGGGCTGCAGGGTTTTGGGCAGTACTTC. Its protein is CASSGLQGFGQYF.

V is TRBV14 and J is TRBJ1-5; tentative D call: TRBD1 (5 bases). Germline V lookup: CDR1 SGHDN, CDR2 FVKESK. The V end lost 1 base, the J end lost 7 bases, and 17 bases lay between the germline ends. The CDR3 length is 16 residues. The CDR3: CASSQGGGWSEQPQHF. The CDR3 DNA reads TGTGCCAGCAGCCAAGGGGGGGGGTGGTCTGAACAGCCCCAGCATTTT.

This sequence joins TRBV15 and TRBJ2-5, with 11 bases fitting TRBD2. CDR1 and CDR2 (germline): LNHNV, YYDKDF (reference sequence). Trimming removed 3 bases from V and 4 bases from J; junction bases left unmatched: 4. This CDR3 has 15 residues. As DNA, the CDR3 is TGTGCCACCAGCAGCAATGGACTAGCGGGAGAGACCCAGTACTTC. It yields the protein CATSSNGLAGETQYF.

The chain is built from TRBV6-5 and TRBJ2-7; D not resolved. The V gene's germline CDR1 is MNHEY and CDR2 SVGAGI. Trimming stripped 2 bases from V and 4 bases from J, with 15 bases between. The CDR3 has 15 amino acids. The CDR3 DNA reads TGTGCCAGCAGTTACGAACCGGGTCCGAAATACGAGCAGTACTTC. It encodes CASSYEPGPKYEQYF.

The chain joins TRBV19 to TRBJ1-2, with D tentatively TRBD1 (6 bases). Germline lookup yields CDR1 LNHDA and CDR2 SQIVND (reference sequence). V was shortened by 3 bases and J by 8 bases, with 13 bases between the two germline ends. The CDR3 runs to 13 residues. The CDR3 reads CASSIPGGGGYTF. CDR3 in DNA: TGTGCCAGTAGTATCCCAGGTGGGGGCGGCTACACCTTC.

This clone has more than one count but fewer than ten. J is TRBJ1-2 and V is TRBV5-6, with 9 positions matching TRBD1. The germline CDR1 and CDR2 sequences are SGHDT and YYEEEE. The trim removed 4 bases at V and 7 bases at J, leaving 8 bases unmatched. CDR3 size: 14 residues. CDR3 nucleotides: TGTGCCAGCAGCGGGACAGGGAGAAAAGCTGGCTACACCTTC. It translates to CASSGTGRKAGYTF.

The rearrangement links TRBV6-5 to TRBJ2-7; D tentatively reads TRBD1 or TRBD2 (5 bases each). V was shortened by 6 bases and J by 6 bases, with 15 bases between the two germline ends. CDR1 and CDR2 (germline): MNHEY, SVGAGI. The CDR3 is 13 residues long. The CDR3: CASRPGTVGEQYF. DNA of the CDR3: TGTGCCAGCAGACCCGGGACGGTGGGCGAGCAGTACTTC.

This chain uses TRBV7-9 with TRBJ2-7; 8 bases align to TRBD1. The CDR3 runs 16 residues. Per the germline V gene, CDR1 is SEHNR and CDR2 is FQNEAQ (reference sequence). J gave up 6 bases and V 5 bases, and 15 bases lay outside the gene matches. The CDR3 spells CASSPSGTGPLGEQYF. CDR3 sequence (DNA): TGTGCCAGCAGCCCGTCCGGGACAGGCCCTCTTGGCGAGCAGTACTTC.

The chain joins TRBV28 to TRBJ1-2; maybe TRBD1 (5 bases). In germline, CDR1 is MDHEN, CDR2 SYDVKM. CDR3 length: 15 residues. The V end was cut by 5 bases, the J end by 8 bases, with 21 bases between. The CDR3 DNA follows: TGTGCCAGCAGTCCGACCCAGGGATTGGGTATCGGCTACACCTTC. Translating it yields CASSPTQGLGIGYTF.

This chain uses TRBV27 with TRBJ2-3; D unresolved. Per germline, CDR1 MNHEY and CDR2 SMNVEV (reference sequence). Trimming shortened V by 6 bases and J by 4 bases, and 5 bases separated the two germline ends. This CDR3 spans 11 amino acids. The CDR3 sequence is CASRWADTQYF. The CDR3 region has the DNA TGTGCCAGCAGGTGGGCAGATACGCAGTATTTT.

The J gene is TRBJ1-2, the V gene TRBV29-1; D is ambiguous. The CDR3 is 14 amino acids. Germline values: CDR1 SQVTM, CDR2 ANQGSEA. V was shortened by 6 bases and J by 0 bases, with 14 bases between the two germline ends. The CDR3 nucleotides read TGCAGCGTCCCAGACGGTTATTCTAACTATGGCTACACCTTC. It codes for CSVPDGYSNYGYTF.

This sequence joins TRBV18 and TRBJ2-2, with D possibly called TRBD1 or TRBD2 (5 bases each). This CDR3 is built from 17 residues. Germline V gene lookup returns CDR1 KGHSH and CDR2 LQKENI. Trimming cost V 3 bases and J 0 bases, with 14 bases left between them. The DNA for the CDR3 is TGTGCCAGCTCACCTTTCCTGGGGGAGTCGAACACCGGGGAGCTGTTTTTT. It yields the protein CASSPFLGESNTGELFF.